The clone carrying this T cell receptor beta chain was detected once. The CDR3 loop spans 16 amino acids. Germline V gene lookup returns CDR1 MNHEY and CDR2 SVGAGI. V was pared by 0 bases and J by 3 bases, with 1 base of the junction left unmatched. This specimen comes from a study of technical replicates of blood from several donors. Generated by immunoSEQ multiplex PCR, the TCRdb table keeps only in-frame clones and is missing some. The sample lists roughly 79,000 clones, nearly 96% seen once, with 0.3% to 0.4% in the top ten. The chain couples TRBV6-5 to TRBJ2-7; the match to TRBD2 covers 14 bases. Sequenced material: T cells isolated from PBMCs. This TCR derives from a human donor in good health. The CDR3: CASSYSGLAGGYEQYF. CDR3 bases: TGTGCCAGCAGTTACTCCGGACTAGCGGGAGGCTACGAGCAGTACTTC.